This T cell receptor (beta chain) was sequenced during a study of OX40 agonist ivuxolimab in advanced cancers. Study at large: Prior checkpoint blockade (anti-PD-1, anti-PD-L1 or anti-CTLA-4) was permitted; approximately 41% had it.

This table comes from immunoSEQ multiplex PCR, and its TCRdb copy is limited to in-frame clones, with some not included. The table records around 140,000 clones, around nine tenths of them present only once. Turning to this clone: The antigen is unknown. The sample has other DNA sequences that encode this CDR3 too.

Overall study results and limits: The mean number of expanded clones was higher in CD8+ T cells than in CD4+.

The junction had 3 bases not matched to a gene; V was cut back by 2 bases and J by 4 bases. CDR1 and CDR2 (germline): MNHEY, SVGAGI. This CDR3 has 15 amino acids. The TCR sequence derives from an adult with an advanced solid tumor such as melanoma, head and neck, liver or kidney cancer. The V call is TRBV6-5, the J call TRBJ2-7, with 12 bases that match TRBD2. The sequencing here drew on CD4+ or CD8+ T cells sorted from blood, taken in a trial of the OX40 agonist ivuxolimab. CDR3 sequence: CASSYSLAGGYEQYF. DNA of the CDR3: TGTGCCAGCAGTTACAGTCTAGCGGGAGGGTACGAGCAGTACTTC.